A single sample gave rise to the 5 T cell receptor beta chains below, sequenced in a study of cytomegalovirus exposure and HLA in healthy donors. PCR amplification relied on 60 Vbeta primers (plus 13 Jbeta primers). Libraries were prepared by immunoSEQ multiplex PCR; TCRdb keeps only in-frame clonotypes and omits some of them. The repertoire holds about 190,000 clones, with 65% to 85% as singletons. Material: PBMCs. Source of these receptors: a woman under 40 in good health and CMV-seropositive.

The V call is TRBV7-6, the J call TRBJ1-5; a possible D gene is TRBD1 (5 bases). V was trimmed by 1 base and J by 6 bases, leaving 13 bases between them. Looked up from germline, CDR1 is SGHVS and CDR2 is FNYEAQ. This CDR3 has 15 residues. This chain's CDR3 is CASSLGPGEGQPQHF. CDR3 DNA: TGTGCCAGCAGCTTAGGTCCGGGGGAGGGTCAGCCCCAGCATTTT.

The chain employs TRBV25-1 and TRBJ2-7, with TRBD1 as a possible D gene (5 bases). The CDR3 extends over 13 amino acids. The V end was cut by 3 bases, the J end by 3 bases, with 9 bases between. CDR1 is MGHDK, CDR2 SYGVNS, per germline. The CDR3 protein is CASSDGARYEQYF. CDR3 in DNA: TGTGCCAGCAGTGATGGGGCCCGCTACGAGCAGTACTTC.

The genes are TRBV7-9 and TRBJ2-7, with D possibly matching TRBD1 (6 bases). This CDR3 region has 14 residues. Between the trimmed V and J ends, which lost 5 bases and 2 bases, there was a span of 13 bases. Germline CDR1 SEHNR, CDR2 FQNEAQ (reference sequence). For the CDR3, the DNA is TGTGCCAGCAGCCCCGAGGACAGTCCCTACGAGCAGTACTTC. It specifies CASSPEDSPYEQYF.

The chain uses TRBV9 and TRBJ2-7; the match to TRBD2 covers 8 bases. CDR3 length: 14 residues. V trimming: 3 bases; J trimming: 2 bases; junction bases outside the gene matches: 4. In germline, CDR1 is SGDLS, CDR2 YYNGEE. The CDR3 is CASSEGLATYEQYF. Written as DNA, the CDR3 is TGTGCCAGCAGCGAAGGACTAGCCACCTACGAGCAGTACTTC.

The V and J genes are TRBV10-3 and TRBJ2-7; 8 nucleotides match TRBD1. The CDR3 runs 14 residues. Germline CDR1 ENHRY, CDR2 SYGVKD. With V trimmed by 11 bases and J by 7 bases, 16 bases remained unmatched. DNA of the CDR3: TGTGCCGCCGCGACCCCAGGGGGCGCGGGGGAGCAGTACTTC. This encodes CAAATPGGAGEQYF.